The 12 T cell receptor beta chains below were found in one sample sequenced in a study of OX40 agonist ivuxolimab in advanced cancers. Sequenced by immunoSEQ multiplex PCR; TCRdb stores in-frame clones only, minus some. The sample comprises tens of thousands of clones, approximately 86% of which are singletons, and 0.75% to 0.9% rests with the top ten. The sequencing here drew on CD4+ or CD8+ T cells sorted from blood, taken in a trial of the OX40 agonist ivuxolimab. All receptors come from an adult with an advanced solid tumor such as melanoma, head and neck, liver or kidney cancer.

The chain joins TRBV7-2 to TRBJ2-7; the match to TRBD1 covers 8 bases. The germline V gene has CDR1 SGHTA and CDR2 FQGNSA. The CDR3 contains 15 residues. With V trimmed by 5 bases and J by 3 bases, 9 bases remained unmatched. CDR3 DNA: TGTGCCAGCAGCCCCGGACAGGGCATACACTACGAGCAGTACTTC. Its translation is CASSPGQGIHYEQYF. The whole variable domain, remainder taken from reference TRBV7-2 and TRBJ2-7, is GAGVSQSPSNKVTEKGKDVELRCDPISGHTALYWYRQSLGQGLEFLIYFQGNSAPDKSGLPSDRFSAERTGGSVSTLTIQRTQQEDSAVYLCASSPGQGIHYEQYFGPGTRLTVT.

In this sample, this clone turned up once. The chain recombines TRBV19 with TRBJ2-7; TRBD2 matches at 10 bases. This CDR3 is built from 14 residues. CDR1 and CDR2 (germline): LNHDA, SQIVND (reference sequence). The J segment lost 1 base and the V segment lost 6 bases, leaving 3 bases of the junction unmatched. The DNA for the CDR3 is TGTGCCAGTAGGAGCGGGAGGGAGTCCTACGAGCAGTACTTC. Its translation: CASRSGRESYEQYF.

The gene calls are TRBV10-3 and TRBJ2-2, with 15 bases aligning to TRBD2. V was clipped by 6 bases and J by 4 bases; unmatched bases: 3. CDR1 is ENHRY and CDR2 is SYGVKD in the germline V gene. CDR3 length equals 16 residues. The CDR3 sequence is CAIRGTSGRSTGELFF. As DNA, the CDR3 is TGTGCCATCAGGGGGACTAGCGGGAGGAGCACCGGGGAGCTGTTTTTT.

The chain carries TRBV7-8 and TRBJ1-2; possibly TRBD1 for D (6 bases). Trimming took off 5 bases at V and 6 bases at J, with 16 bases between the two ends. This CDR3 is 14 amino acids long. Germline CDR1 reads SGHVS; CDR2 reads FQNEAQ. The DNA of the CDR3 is TGTGCCAGCAGCGCGCAACAGGGCGCAGATGGCTACACCTTC. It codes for CASSAQQGADGYTF.

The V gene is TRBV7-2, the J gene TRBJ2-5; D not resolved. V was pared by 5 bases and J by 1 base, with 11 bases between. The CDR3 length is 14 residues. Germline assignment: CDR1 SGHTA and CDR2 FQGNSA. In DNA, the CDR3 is TGTGCCAGCAGCCCGGACGGGCTCCAAGAGACCCAGTACTTC. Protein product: CASSPDGLQETQYF.

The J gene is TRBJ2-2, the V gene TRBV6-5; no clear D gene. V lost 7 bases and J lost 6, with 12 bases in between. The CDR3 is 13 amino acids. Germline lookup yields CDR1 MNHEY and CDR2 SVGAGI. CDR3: CASKKVAPGELFF. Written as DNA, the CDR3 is TGTGCCAGCAAGAAGGTTGCACCCGGGGAGCTGTTTTTT.

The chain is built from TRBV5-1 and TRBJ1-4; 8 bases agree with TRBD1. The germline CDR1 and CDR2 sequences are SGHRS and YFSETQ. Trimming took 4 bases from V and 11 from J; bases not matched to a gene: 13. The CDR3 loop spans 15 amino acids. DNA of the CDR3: TGCGCCAGCAGCATACTACAGGGGGACGAAGGGAAACTGTTTTTT. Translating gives CASSILQGDEGKLFF.

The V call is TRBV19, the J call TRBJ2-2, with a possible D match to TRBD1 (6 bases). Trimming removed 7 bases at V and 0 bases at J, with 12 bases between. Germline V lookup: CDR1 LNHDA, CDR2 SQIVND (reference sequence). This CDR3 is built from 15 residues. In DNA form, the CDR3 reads TGTGCCAGTAAGAGGCAGGGGCCGAACACCGGGGAGCTGTTTTTT. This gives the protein CASKRQGPNTGELFF.

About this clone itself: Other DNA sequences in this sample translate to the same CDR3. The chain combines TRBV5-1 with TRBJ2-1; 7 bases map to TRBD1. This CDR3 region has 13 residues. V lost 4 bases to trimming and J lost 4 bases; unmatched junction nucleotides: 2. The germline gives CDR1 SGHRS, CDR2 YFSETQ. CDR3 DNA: TGCGCCAGCAGCCTGGGACAGTACAATGAGCAGTTCTTC. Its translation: CASSLGQYNEQFF. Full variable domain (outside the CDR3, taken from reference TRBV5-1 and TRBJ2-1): KAGVTQTPRYLIKTRGQQVTLSCSPISGHRSVSWYQQTPGQGLQFLFEYFSETQRNKGNFPGRFSGRQFSNSRSEMNVSTLELGDSALYLCASSLGQYNEQFFGPGTRLTVL.

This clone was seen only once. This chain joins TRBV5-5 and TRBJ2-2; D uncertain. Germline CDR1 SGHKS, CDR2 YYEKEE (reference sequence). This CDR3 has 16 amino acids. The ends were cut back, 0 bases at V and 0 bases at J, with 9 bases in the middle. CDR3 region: CASSLGQIANTGELFF. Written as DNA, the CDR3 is TGTGCCAGCAGCTTGGGGCAGATAGCGAACACCGGGGAGCTGTTTTTT.

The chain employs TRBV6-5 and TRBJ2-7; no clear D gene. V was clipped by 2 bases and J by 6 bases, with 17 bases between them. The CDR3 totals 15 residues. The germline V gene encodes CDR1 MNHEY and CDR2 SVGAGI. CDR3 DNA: TGTGCCAGCAGTTACGGCATTACTACCCCCGGCGAGCAGTACTTC. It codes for CASSYGITTPGEQYF.

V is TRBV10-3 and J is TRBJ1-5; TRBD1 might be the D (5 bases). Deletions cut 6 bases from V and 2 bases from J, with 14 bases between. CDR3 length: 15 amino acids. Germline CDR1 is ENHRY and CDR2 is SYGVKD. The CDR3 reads CAISRGGEGNQPQHF. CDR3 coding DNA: TGTGCCATCAGCCGGGGGGGTGAGGGCAATCAGCCCCAGCATTTT.